This T cell receptor beta chain is drawn from a study of regulatory T cells in long-lasting Graves disease. Researchers made TCR beta libraries by using iRepertoire HTBI primers and running Arm-PCR on CDR3 regions. In TCRdb, the multiplex PCR reads were re-called with MiXCR into one record per CDR3 protein. This table has a few hundred thousand distinct CDR3 sequences, roughly a fifth appearing once. As to time point: persistent/refractory GD, antithyroid drugs over 5 years with positive TRAb. The TCR library was made from RNA that had been extracted from PBMCs in TRIzol. Study-wide results and caveats: Peripheral blood alone, not thyroid tissue, underwent study.

On this clonotype: Its target is not known.

The sequence derives from a female donor with Graves disease. The sequencing used peripheral blood mononuclear cells (PBMCs), collected when the disease was refractory, from a patient treated with antithyroid drugs.

The CDR3 nucleotides are TGTGCCGGTACCGATATTGGGCGGACAGGGCGGATGAACACTGAAGCTTTCTTT. Its translation: CAGTDIGRTGRMNTEAFF. V usage is TRBV19 and J usage is TRBJ1-1, with 8 positions matching TRBD1. Germline V gene lookup returns CDR1 LNHDA and CDR2 SQIVND (reference sequence). With 11 bases clipped from V and 0 bases from J, the junction kept 20 bases outside the gene matches. The CDR3 spans 18 residues. The full variable domain, its missing parts supplied by reference TRBV19 and TRBJ1-1, is DGGITQSPKYLFRKEGQNVTLSCEQNLNHDAMYWYRQDPGQGLRLIYYSQIVNDFQKGDIAEGYSVSREKKESFPLTVTSAQKNPTAFYLCAGTDIGRTGRMNTEAFFGQGTRLTVV.